This TCR beta chain came from a study of shared clonotypes between healthy human individuals. Per the study methods: Filtering differed since immunoSEQ provided only junctions, with no quality scores. Here immunoSEQ multiplex PCR was the method, and the copy in TCRdb shows in-frame clones only, minus some. That table furnishes V, J and clone size, whereas the DNA furnished D and trimming. The table records more than 2,000,000 clones, just over 90% of them present only once. The CDR3 runs 13 residues. Germline V gene lookup returns CDR1 SGHTA and CDR2 FQGNSA. V lost 8 bases, J lost 0 bases, and 10 bases lay in between.

This TCR came from a man in his late teens or twenties in good health. Some clones in this sample may be carry-over from other donors' samples. The chain couples TRBV7-2 to TRBJ2-5, with TRBD2 as a possible D gene (6 bases). Input material: naive CD4+ T cells from PBMCs. Subset given: CD45RA+ positively selected. CDR3: CASLGGYQETQYF. Here the CDR3 DNA reads TGTGCCAGCCTAGGAGGGTACCAAGAGACCCAGTACTTC.